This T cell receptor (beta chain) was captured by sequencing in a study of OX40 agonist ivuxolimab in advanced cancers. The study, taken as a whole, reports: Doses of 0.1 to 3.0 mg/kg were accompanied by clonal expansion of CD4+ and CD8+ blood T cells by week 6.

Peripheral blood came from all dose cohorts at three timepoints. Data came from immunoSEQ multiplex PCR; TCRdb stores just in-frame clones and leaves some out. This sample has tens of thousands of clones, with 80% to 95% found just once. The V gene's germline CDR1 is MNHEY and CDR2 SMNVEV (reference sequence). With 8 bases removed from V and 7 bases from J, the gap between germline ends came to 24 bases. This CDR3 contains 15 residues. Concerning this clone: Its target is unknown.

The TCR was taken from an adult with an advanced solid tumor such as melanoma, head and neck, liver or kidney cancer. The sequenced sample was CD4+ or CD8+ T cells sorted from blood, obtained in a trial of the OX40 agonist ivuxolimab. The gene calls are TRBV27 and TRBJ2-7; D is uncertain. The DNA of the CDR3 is TGTGCCAGCCGCCCCGAGCGTTTCCTCCTACGTGAGCAGTACTTC. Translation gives CASRPERFLLREQYF.